The sequence of this T cell receptor beta chain was determined in a study of blood T cell repertoires in COVID-19. Assay used: immunoSEQ multiplex PCR; TCRdb lists only in-frame clones, some missing. The data contain 65,000 to 85,000 clones, more than 70% of them singletons. The clonotype originates from a human donor in a cohort sampled during active COVID-19. The specimen was peripheral blood.

The CDR3 coding sequence is TGTGCCAGCAGGACTGGAGGTAATACGCAGTATTTT. The encoded protein is CASRTGGNTQYF. The chain links TRBV2 to TRBJ2-3; D might be TRBD2 (5 bases). The V gene's germline CDR1 is SNHLY and CDR2 FYNNEI. The CDR3 extends over 12 amino acids. V lost 6 bases and J 7 bases, leaving 11 bases between the germline ends.